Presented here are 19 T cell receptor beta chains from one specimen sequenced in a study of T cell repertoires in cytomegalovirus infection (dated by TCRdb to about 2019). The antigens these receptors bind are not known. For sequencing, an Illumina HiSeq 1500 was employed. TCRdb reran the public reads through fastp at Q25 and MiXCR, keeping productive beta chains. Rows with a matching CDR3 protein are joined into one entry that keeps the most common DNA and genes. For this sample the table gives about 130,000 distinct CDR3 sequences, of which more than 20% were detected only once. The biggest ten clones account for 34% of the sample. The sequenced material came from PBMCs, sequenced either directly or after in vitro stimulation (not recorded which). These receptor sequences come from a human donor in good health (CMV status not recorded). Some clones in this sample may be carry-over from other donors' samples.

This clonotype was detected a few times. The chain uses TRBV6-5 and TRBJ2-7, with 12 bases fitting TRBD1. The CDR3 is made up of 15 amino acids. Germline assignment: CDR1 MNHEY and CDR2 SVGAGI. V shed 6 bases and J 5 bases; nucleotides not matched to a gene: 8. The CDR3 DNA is TGTGCCAGCAGCCCAAACCGGGACAGGGGGCACGAGCAGTACTTC. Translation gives CASSPNRDRGHEQYF.

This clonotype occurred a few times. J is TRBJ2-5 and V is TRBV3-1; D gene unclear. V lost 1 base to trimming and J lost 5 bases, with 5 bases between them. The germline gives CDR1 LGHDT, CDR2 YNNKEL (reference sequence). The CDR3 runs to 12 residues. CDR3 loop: CASSQVLETQYF. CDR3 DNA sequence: TGTGCCAGCAGCCAAGTTTTGGAGACCCAGTACTTC.

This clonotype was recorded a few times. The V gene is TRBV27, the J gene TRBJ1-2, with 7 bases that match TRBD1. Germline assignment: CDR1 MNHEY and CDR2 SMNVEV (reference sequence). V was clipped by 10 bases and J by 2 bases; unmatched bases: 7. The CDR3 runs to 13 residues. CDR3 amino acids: CATRQGGNYGYTF. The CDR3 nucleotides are TGTGCCACCAGGCAGGGGGGAAACTATGGCTACACCTTC.

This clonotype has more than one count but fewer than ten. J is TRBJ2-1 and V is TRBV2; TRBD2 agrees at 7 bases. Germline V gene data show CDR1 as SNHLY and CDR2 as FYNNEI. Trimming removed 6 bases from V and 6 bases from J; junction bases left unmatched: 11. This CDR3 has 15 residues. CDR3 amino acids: CASRLLAGYVNEQFF. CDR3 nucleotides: TGTGCCAGCAGATTATTAGCGGGTTATGTCAATGAGCAGTTCTTC.

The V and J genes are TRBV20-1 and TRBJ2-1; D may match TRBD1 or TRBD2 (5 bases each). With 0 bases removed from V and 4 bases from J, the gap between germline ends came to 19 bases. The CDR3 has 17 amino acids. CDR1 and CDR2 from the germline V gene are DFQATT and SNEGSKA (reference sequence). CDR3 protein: CSARDRGTGRWYNEQFF. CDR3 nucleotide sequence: TGCAGTGCTAGAGATCGAGGGACCGGCCGGTGGTACAATGAGCAGTTCTTC.

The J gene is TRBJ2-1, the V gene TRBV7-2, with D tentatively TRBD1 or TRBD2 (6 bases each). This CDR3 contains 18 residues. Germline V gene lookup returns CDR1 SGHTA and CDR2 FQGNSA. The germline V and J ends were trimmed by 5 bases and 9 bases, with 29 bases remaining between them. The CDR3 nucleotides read TGTGCCAGCAGCCCGGGGGCGGGACTCTCAACCTCCTGGGGTGAGCAGTTCTTC. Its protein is CASSPGAGLSTSWGEQFF.

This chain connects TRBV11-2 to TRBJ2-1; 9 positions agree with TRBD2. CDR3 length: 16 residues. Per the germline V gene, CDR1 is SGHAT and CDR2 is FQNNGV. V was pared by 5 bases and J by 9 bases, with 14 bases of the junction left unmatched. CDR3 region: CASSPKLAGSGSEQFF. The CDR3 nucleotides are TGTGCCAGCAGCCCCAAACTAGCGGGTTCGGGGAGTGAGCAGTTCTTC.

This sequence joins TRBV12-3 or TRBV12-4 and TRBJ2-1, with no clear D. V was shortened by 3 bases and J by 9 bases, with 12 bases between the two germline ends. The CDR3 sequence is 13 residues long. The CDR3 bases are TGTGCCAGCAGTTTGCCCGGGCTTGTTGAGCAGTTCTTC. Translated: CASSLPGLVEQFF.

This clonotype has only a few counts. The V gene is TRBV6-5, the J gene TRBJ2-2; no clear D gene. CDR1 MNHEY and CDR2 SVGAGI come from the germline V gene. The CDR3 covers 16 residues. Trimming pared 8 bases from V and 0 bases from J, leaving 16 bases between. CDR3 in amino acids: CASGDIPGANTGELFF. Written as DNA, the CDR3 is TGTGCCAGCGGAGACATCCCTGGGGCGAACACCGGGGAGCTGTTTTTT.

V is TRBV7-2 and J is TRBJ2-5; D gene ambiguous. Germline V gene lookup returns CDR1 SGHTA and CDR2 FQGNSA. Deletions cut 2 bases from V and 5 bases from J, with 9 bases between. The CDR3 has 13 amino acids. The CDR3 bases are TGTGCCAGCAGCTTAAGGTTGGGGGAGACCCAGTACTTC. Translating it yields CASSLRLGETQYF.

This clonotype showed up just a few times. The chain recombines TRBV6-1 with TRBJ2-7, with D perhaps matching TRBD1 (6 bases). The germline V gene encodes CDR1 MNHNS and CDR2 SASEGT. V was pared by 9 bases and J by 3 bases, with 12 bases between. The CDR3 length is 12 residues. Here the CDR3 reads CASSDSYYEQYF. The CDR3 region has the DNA TGTGCCAGTTCGGACAGCTACTACGAGCAGTACTTC.

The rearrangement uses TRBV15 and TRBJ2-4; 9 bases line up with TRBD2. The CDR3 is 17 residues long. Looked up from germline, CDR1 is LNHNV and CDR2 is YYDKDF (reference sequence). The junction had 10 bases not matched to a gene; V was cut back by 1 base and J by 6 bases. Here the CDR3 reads CATSRVAGGPVGNIQYF. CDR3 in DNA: TGTGCCACCAGCAGAGTGGCGGGAGGGCCTGTCGGAAACATTCAGTACTTC.

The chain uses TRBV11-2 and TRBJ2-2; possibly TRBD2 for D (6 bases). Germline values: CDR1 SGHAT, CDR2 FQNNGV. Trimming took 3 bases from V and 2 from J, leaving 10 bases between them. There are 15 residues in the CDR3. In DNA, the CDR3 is TGTGCCAGCAGCTTCTTTAGCGGAAACACCGGGGAGCTGTTTTTT. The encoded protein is CASSFFSGNTGELFF.

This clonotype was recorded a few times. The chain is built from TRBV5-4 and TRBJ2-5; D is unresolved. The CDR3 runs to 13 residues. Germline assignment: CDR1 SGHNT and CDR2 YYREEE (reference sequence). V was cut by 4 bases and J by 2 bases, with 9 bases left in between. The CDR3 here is CASSVNSQETQYF. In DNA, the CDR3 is TGTGCCAGCAGCGTGAACAGTCAAGAGACCCAGTACTTC. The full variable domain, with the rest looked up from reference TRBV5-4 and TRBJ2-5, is ETGVTQSPTHLIKTRGQQVTLRCSSQSGHNTVSWYQQALGQGPQFIFQYYREEENGRGNFPPRFSGLQFPNYSSELNVNALELDDSALYLCASSVNSQETQYFGPGTRLLVL.

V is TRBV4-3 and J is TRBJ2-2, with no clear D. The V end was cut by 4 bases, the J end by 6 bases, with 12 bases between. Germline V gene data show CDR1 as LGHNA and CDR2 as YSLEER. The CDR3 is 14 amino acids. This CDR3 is CASSRLDGSGELFF. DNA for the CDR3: TGCGCCAGCAGCCGATTGGACGGGTCCGGGGAGCTGTTTTTT.

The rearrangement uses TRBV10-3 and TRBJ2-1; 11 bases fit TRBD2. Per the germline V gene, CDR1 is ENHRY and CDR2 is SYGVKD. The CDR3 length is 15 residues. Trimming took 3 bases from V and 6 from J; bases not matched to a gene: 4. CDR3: CAISERGLAVNEQFF. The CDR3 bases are TGTGCCATCAGTGAAAGGGGACTAGCGGTCAATGAGCAGTTCTTC.

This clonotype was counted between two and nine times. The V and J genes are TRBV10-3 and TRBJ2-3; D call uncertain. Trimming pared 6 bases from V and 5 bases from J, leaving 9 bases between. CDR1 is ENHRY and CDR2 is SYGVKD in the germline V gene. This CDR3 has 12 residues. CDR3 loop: CAIRPTGDTQYF. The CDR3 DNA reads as TGTGCCATCAGGCCTACCGGAGATACGCAGTATTTT.

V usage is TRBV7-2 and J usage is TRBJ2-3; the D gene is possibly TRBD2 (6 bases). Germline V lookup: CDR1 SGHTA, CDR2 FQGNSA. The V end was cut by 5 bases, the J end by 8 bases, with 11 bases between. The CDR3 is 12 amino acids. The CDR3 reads CASSPGTPTQYF. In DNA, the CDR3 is TGTGCCAGCAGCCCCGGGACTCCTACGCAGTATTTT.

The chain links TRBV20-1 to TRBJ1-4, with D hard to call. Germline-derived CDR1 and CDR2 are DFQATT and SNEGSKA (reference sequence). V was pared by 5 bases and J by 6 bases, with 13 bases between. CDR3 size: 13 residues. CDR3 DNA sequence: TGCAGTGCTGGCCCACCGGCGGATGAAAAACTGTTTTTT. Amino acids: CSAGPPADEKLFF.